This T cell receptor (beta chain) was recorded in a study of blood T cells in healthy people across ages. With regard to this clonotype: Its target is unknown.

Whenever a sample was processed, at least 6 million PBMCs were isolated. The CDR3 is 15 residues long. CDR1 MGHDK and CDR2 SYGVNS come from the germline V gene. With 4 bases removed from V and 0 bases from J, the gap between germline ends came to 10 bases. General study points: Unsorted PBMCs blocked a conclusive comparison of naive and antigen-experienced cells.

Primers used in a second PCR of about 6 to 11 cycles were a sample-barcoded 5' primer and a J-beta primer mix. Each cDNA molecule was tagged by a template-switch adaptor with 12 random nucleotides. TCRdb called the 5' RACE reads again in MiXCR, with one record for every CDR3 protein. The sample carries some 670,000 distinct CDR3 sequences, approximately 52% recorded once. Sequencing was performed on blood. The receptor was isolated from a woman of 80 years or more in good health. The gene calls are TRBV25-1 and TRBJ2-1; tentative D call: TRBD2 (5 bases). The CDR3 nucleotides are TGTGCCAGCAGTGTTATAGGGAGCTCCTACAATGAGCAGTTCTTC. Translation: CASSVIGSSYNEQFF.